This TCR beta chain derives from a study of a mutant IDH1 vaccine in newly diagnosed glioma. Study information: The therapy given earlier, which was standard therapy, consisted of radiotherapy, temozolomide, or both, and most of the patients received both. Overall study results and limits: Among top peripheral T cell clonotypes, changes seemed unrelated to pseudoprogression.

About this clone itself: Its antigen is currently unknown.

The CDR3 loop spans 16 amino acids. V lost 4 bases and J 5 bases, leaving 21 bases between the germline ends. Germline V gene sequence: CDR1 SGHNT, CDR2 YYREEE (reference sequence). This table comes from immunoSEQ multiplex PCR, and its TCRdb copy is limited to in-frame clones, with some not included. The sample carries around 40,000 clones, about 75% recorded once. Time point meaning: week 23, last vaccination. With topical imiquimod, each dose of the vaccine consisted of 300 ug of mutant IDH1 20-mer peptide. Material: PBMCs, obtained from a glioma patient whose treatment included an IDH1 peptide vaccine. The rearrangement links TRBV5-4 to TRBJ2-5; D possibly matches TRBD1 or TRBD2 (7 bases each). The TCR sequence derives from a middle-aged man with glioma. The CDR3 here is CASSPRGRGLGETQYF. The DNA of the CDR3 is TGTGCCAGCAGCCCTCGGGGGAGGGGGCTTGGGGAGACCCAGTACTTC.